This passage covers 5 T cell receptor beta chains from one sample sequenced in a study of blood T cell repertoires in COVID-19. Sequenced by immunoSEQ multiplex PCR; TCRdb stores in-frame clones only, minus some. There are roughly 260,000 clones in the sample; 86% occur only once, and around 9.5% lies in the top ten. The sequenced material came from peripheral blood. The receptors here all came from a man aged 40-49 years who had recovered from COVID-19.

This CDR3 reads CASSSGGASGSYEQYF. CDR3 DNA: TGTGCCAGCAGCTCTGGAGGGGCTAGCGGGTCCTACGAGCAGTACTTC. The chain uses TRBV13 and TRBJ2-7, with 8 bases that match TRBD2. The CDR3 runs 16 residues. CDR1 and CDR2 from the germline V gene are PRHDT and FYEKMQ (reference sequence). V shed 4 bases, J shed 1 base, and the junction held 9 bases outside the gene matches.

The V and J genes are TRBV6-6 and TRBJ2-5, with 7 bases identical to TRBD1. The J segment lost 2 bases and the V segment lost 1 base, leaving 7 bases of the junction unmatched. The germline V gene has CDR1 MNHNY and CDR2 SVGAGI (reference sequence). The CDR3 is made up of 16 amino acids. Written as DNA, the CDR3 is TGTGCCAGCAGTTACTTTACAGGGGTGGGGCAAGAGACCCAGTACTTC. The encoded protein is CASSYFTGVGQETQYF.

V is TRBV24-1 and J is TRBJ1-2, with D maybe TRBD1 (6 bases). The CDR3 is 13 residues long. Deletions cut 7 bases from V and 2 bases from J, with 10 bases between. Germline CDR1 KGHDR, CDR2 SFDVKD. In nucleotides, the CDR3 is TGTGCCACCAGCCGGGGGGCCAACTATGGCTACACCTTC. Translated: CATSRGANYGYTF.

The DNA for the CDR3 is TGTGCCAGCAGTGATCTCGGACTTCCTCCCGGGGAGCTGTTTTTT. Amino acid sequence: CASSDLGLPPGELFF. This chain connects TRBV2 to TRBJ2-2, with D perhaps matching TRBD2 (5 bases). The CDR3 is made up of 15 amino acids. The germline V gene has CDR1 SNHLY and CDR2 FYNNEI. Between the trimmed V and J ends, which lost 3 bases and 6 bases, there was a span of 14 bases. Combining the CDR3 with reference TRBV2 and TRBJ2-2 gives the whole variable domain EPEVTQTPSHQVTQMGQEVILRCVPISNHLYFYWYRQILGQKVEFLVSFYNNEISEKSEIFDDQFSVERPDGSNFTLKIRSTKLEDSAMYFCASSDLGLPPGELFFGEGSRLTVL.

This chain uses TRBV9 with TRBJ1-2; no clear D gene. V lost 7 bases, J lost 2 bases, and 6 bases lay in between. The germline gives CDR1 SGDLS, CDR2 YYNGEE. The CDR3 sequence is 11 residues long. Here the CDR3 reads CASAVNYGYTF. The CDR3 DNA is TGTGCCAGCGCGGTAAACTATGGCTACACCTTC.